This is a list of T cell receptor beta chains from one sample in a study of blood T cell repertoires in COVID-19. Only in-frame clones appear in the TCRdb table, and some are missing; sequencing was by immunoSEQ multiplex PCR. The table lists roughly 380,000 clones, about 88% of them singletons. Specimen: PBMCs or T cells enriched from blood (not recorded which). The receptors derive from a woman aged 25-40 years who had recovered from COVID-19. CDR3s include the opening cysteine and the closing phenylalanine or tryptophan. The order of the fields is D gene, V gene, clone size, J gene, CDR3 length, CDR3 protein, CDR3 DNA. The D gene is left open where the match is weak. Size is omitted from some rows. Given values are once, few, many or a class for expanded clones.

d_call: TRBD1
v_call: TRBV5-4
clone_size: NA
j_call: TRBJ1-1
cdr3_length: 15
cdr3_aa: CASSSTGTGNTEAFF
cdr3_nt: TGTGCCAGCAGCTCCACCGGGACAGGGAACACTGAAGCTTTCTTT

d_call: NA
v_call: TRBV2
clone_size: NA
j_call: TRBJ1-2
cdr3_length: 14
cdr3_aa: CASRASVANYGYTF
cdr3_nt: TGTGCCAGCAGGGCCAGCGTAGCTAACTATGGCTACACCTTC

d_call: NA
v_call: TRBV6-5
clone_size: NA
j_call: TRBJ2-7
cdr3_length: 14
cdr3_aa: CASSSAGRSWEQYF
cdr3_nt: TGTGCCAGCAGTAGCGCGGGTCGCTCGTGGGAGCAGTACTTC

d_call: TRBD1
v_call: TRBV10-3
clone_size: NA
j_call: TRBJ1-1
cdr3_length: 12
cdr3_aa: CAISETGPEAFF
cdr3_nt: TGTGCCATCAGCGAGACAGGGCCTGAAGCTTTCTTT

d_call: TRBD2
v_call: TRBV13
clone_size: NA
j_call: TRBJ2-5
cdr3_length: 14
cdr3_aa: CASSYSSGKETQYF
cdr3_nt: TGTGCCAGCAGCTATTCTAGCGGTAAAGAGACCCAGTACTTC

d_call: NA
v_call: TRBV28
clone_size: NA
j_call: TRBJ1-5
cdr3_length: 13
cdr3_aa: CASGGGIGQPQHF
cdr3_nt: TGTGCCAGCGGCGGGGGTATAGGGCAGCCCCAGCATTTT

d_call: TRBD2
v_call: TRBV10-2
clone_size: NA
j_call: TRBJ2-3
cdr3_length: 15
cdr3_aa: CASRGLATSTDTQYF
cdr3_nt: TGCGCCAGCAGGGGACTAGCAACTAGCACAGATACGCAGTATTTT

d_call: TRBD2
v_call: TRBV9
clone_size: NA
j_call: TRBJ2-3
cdr3_length: 17
cdr3_aa: CASSPIDGGLAIDTQYF
cdr3_nt: TGTGCCAGCAGCCCCATCGATGGGGGACTAGCAATAGATACGCAGTATTTT

d_call: NA
v_call: TRBV4-1
clone_size: NA
j_call: TRBJ1-2
cdr3_length: 15
cdr3_aa: CASSQAGMGRDGYTF
cdr3_nt: TGCGCCAGCAGCCAAGCCGGGATGGGTAGGGATGGCTACACCTTC

d_call: TRBD2
v_call: TRBV27
clone_size: NA
j_call: TRBJ2-7
cdr3_length: 15
cdr3_aa: CASSLFSGGAYEQYF
cdr3_nt: TGTGCCAGCAGTTTATTTTCGGGGGGGGCCTACGAGCAGTACTTC

d_call: NA
v_call: TRBV28
clone_size: NA
j_call: TRBJ2-5
cdr3_length: 15
cdr3_aa: CASSFSGSEVETQYF
cdr3_nt: TGTGCCAGCAGTTTTAGTGGGAGTGAAGTGGAGACCCAGTACTTC

d_call: NA
v_call: TRBV28
clone_size: NA
j_call: TRBJ2-7
cdr3_length: 13
cdr3_aa: CASETSISYEQYF
cdr3_nt: TGTGCCAGCGAGACTAGTATATCCTACGAGCAGTACTTC

d_call: NA
v_call: TRBV6-2/TRBV6-3
clone_size: NA
j_call: TRBJ2-7
cdr3_length: 17
cdr3_aa: CASSYSISSDNSYEQYF
cdr3_nt: TGTGCCAGCAGTTACTCGATTTCTAGCGACAACTCCTACGAGCAGTACTTC

d_call: TRBD1
v_call: TRBV7-2
clone_size: NA
j_call: TRBJ1-2
cdr3_length: 14
cdr3_aa: CASSYHGTDYGYTF
cdr3_nt: TGTGCCAGCAGCTACCACGGGACAGATTATGGCTACACCTTC

d_call: TRBD1
v_call: TRBV5-6
clone_size: NA
j_call: TRBJ1-2
cdr3_length: 13
cdr3_aa: CASSSTGAYGYTF
cdr3_nt: TGTGCCAGCAGCTCGACAGGGGCCTATGGCTACACCTTC

d_call: NA
v_call: TRBV6-2/TRBV6-3
clone_size: NA
j_call: TRBJ1-2
cdr3_length: 15
cdr3_aa: CASSYSAGSNYGYTF
cdr3_nt: TGTGCCAGCAGTTACTCGGCAGGGTCTAACTATGGCTACACCTTC

d_call: TRBD1
v_call: TRBV27
clone_size: once
j_call: TRBJ2-5
cdr3_length: 16
cdr3_aa: CASRPHGQGGEETQYF
cdr3_nt: TGTGCCAGCCGACCCCACGGACAGGGGGGTGAAGAGACCCAGTACTTC

d_call: NA
v_call: TRBV4-1
clone_size: once
j_call: TRBJ2-2
cdr3_length: 16
cdr3_aa: CASSQPDRTNTGELFF
cdr3_nt: TGCGCCAGCAGCCAACCCGACAGAACAAACACCGGGGAGCTGTTTTTT

d_call: NA
v_call: TRBV20-1
clone_size: NA
j_call: TRBJ1-6
cdr3_length: 16
cdr3_aa: CSASLHSGVYNSPLHF
cdr3_nt: TGCAGTGCTAGTCTGCATTCCGGGGTCTATAATTCACCCCTCCACTTT

d_call: NA
v_call: TRBV7-9
clone_size: NA
j_call: TRBJ2-3
cdr3_length: 13
cdr3_aa: CASSLEGTDTQYF
cdr3_nt: TGTGCCAGCAGCTTGGAGGGGACAGATACGCAGTATTTT

d_call: NA
v_call: TRBV7-2
clone_size: NA
j_call: TRBJ2-7
cdr3_length: 15
cdr3_aa: CASSLGWQGIYEQYF
cdr3_nt: TGTGCCAGCAGCTTAGGGTGGCAGGGGATCTACGAGCAGTACTTC

d_call: TRBD2
v_call: TRBV4-1
clone_size: NA
j_call: TRBJ2-7
cdr3_length: 15
cdr3_aa: CASSHPSGKKYEQYF
cdr3_nt: TGCGCCAGCAGCCACCCTAGCGGGAAAAAGTACGAGCAGTACTTC

d_call: NA
v_call: TRBV30
clone_size: NA
j_call: TRBJ1-6
cdr3_length: 15
cdr3_aa: CASTSMSSYNSPLHF
cdr3_nt: TGTGCCTCCACCTCAATGAGCTCCTATAATTCACCCCTCCACTTT

d_call: NA
v_call: TRBV6-5
clone_size: NA
j_call: TRBJ1-1
cdr3_length: 13
cdr3_aa: CASSVTGDAEAFF
cdr3_nt: TGTGCCAGCAGCGTTACAGGTGACGCTGAAGCTTTCTTT

d_call: TRBD2
v_call: TRBV7-3
clone_size: NA
j_call: TRBJ2-7
cdr3_length: 14
cdr3_aa: CASSTSGGANEQYF
cdr3_nt: TGTGCCAGCAGTACAAGCGGGGGGGCCAACGAGCAGTACTTC

d_call: TRBD2
v_call: TRBV2
clone_size: NA
j_call: TRBJ2-2
cdr3_length: 15
cdr3_aa: CASSERSGATGELFF
cdr3_nt: TGTGCCAGCAGTGAAAGGAGCGGGGCCACCGGGGAGCTGTTTTTT

d_call: NA
v_call: TRBV25-1
clone_size: NA
j_call: TRBJ1-2
cdr3_length: 14
cdr3_aa: CANAKTGSNYGYTF
cdr3_nt: TGTGCCAACGCGAAAACAGGGTCCAACTATGGCTACACCTTC

d_call: TRBD1
v_call: TRBV28
clone_size: NA
j_call: TRBJ1-3
cdr3_length: 18
cdr3_aa: CASSISIGTVSSGNTIYF
cdr3_nt: TGTGCCAGCAGTATATCGATAGGGACAGTCAGCTCTGGAAACACCATATATTTT

d_call: NA
v_call: TRBV5-1
clone_size: NA
j_call: TRBJ2-3
cdr3_length: 14
cdr3_aa: CASSLAPGTDTQYF
cdr3_nt: TGCGCCAGCAGCTTGGCACCAGGCACAGATACGCAGTATTTT

d_call: TRBD1
v_call: TRBV19
clone_size: once
j_call: TRBJ2-5
cdr3_length: 14
cdr3_aa: CASSPWDREETQYF
cdr3_nt: TGTGCCAGTAGTCCCTGGGACAGGGAAGAGACCCAGTACTTC

d_call: NA
v_call: TRBV5-4
clone_size: once
j_call: TRBJ1-6
cdr3_length: 17
cdr3_aa: CASSPSTGGAQRSPLHF
cdr3_nt: TGTGCCAGCAGCCCCAGTACGGGGGGCGCTCAACGTTCACCCCTCCACTTT

d_call: TRBD2
v_call: TRBV18
clone_size: NA
j_call: TRBJ2-3
cdr3_length: 16
cdr3_aa: CASSPQLAGGPDTQYF
cdr3_nt: TGTGCCAGCTCACCCCAACTAGCGGGAGGGCCCGATACGCAGTATTTT

d_call: NA
v_call: TRBV7-9
clone_size: once
j_call: TRBJ2-7
cdr3_length: 16
cdr3_aa: CASSLGSLAKINEQYF
cdr3_nt: TGTGCCAGCAGCTTAGGGTCCTTAGCAAAGATCAACGAGCAGTACTTC

d_call: NA
v_call: TRBV19
clone_size: NA
j_call: TRBJ1-6
cdr3_length: 15
cdr3_aa: CASSIQGTTVSPLHF
cdr3_nt: TGTGCCAGTAGTATACAGGGGACCACGGTTTCACCCCTCCACTTT

d_call: TRBD1
v_call: TRBV28
clone_size: NA
j_call: TRBJ1-2
cdr3_length: 14
cdr3_aa: CASRRTGVSYGYTF
cdr3_nt: TGTGCCAGCAGGCGTACAGGGGTCTCCTATGGCTACACCTTC

d_call: TRBD1
v_call: TRBV5-1
clone_size: NA
j_call: TRBJ2-7
cdr3_length: 15
cdr3_aa: CASKTGTGSSYEQYF
cdr3_nt: TGCGCCAGCAAAACGGGGACAGGGAGTTCCTACGAGCAGTACTTC

d_call: NA
v_call: TRBV12-3/TRBV12-4
clone_size: NA
j_call: TRBJ1-1
cdr3_length: 12
cdr3_aa: CASSLTRAAAFF
cdr3_nt: TGTGCCAGCAGTTTGACTAGGGCAGCAGCTTTCTTT

d_call: TRBD1
v_call: TRBV7-9
clone_size: NA
j_call: TRBJ1-5
cdr3_length: 15
cdr3_aa: CASSTDRGRDQPQHF
cdr3_nt: TGTGCCAGCAGCACGGACAGGGGGCGAGATCAGCCCCAGCATTTT

d_call: TRBD2
v_call: TRBV20-1
clone_size: NA
j_call: TRBJ2-3
cdr3_length: 17
cdr3_aa: CSASLTTSGGFTDTQYF
cdr3_nt: TGCAGTGCTAGTCTCACGACTAGCGGGGGTTTCACAGATACGCAGTATTTT

d_call: NA
v_call: TRBV19
clone_size: NA
j_call: TRBJ2-1
cdr3_length: 15
cdr3_aa: CASSISSGRGNEQFF
cdr3_nt: TGTGCCAGTAGTATATCTTCCGGCAGGGGCAATGAGCAGTTCTTC

d_call: TRBD2
v_call: TRBV11-2
clone_size: NA
j_call: TRBJ2-1
cdr3_length: 16
cdr3_aa: CASSFEPGLALNEQFF
cdr3_nt: TGTGCCAGCAGCTTCGAACCGGGACTAGCGCTGAATGAGCAGTTCTTC